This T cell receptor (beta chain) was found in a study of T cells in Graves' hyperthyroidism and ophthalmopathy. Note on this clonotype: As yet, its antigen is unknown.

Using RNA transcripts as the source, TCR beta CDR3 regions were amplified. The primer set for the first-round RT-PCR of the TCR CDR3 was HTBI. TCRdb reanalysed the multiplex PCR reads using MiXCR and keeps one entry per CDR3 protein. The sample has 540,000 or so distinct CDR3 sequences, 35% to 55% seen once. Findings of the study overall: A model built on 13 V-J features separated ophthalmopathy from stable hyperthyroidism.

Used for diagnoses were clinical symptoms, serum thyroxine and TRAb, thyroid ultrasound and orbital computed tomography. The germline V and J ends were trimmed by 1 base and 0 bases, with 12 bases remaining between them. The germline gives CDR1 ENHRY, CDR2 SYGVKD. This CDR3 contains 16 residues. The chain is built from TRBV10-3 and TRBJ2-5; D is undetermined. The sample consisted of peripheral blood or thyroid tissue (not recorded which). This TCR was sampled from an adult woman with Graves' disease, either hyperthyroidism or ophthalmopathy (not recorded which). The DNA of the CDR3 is TGTGCCATCAGTGAGTGGTACGGACCCGACCAAGAGACCCAGTACTTC. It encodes CAISEWYGPDQETQYF.